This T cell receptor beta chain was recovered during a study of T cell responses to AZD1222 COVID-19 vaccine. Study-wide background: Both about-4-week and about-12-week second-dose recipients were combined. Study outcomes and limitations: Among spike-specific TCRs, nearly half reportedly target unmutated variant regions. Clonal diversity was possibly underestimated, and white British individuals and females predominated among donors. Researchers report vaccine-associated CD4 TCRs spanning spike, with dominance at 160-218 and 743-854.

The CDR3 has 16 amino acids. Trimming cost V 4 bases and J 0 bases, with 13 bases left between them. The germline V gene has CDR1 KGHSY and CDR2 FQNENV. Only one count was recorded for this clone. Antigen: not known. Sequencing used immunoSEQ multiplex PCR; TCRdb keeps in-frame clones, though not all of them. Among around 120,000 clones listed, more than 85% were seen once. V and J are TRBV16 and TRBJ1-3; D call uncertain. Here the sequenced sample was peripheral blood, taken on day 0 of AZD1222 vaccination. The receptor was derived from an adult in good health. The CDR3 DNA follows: TGTGCCAGCAGCCCCGGGAGGCTGATCTCTGGAAACACCATATATTTT. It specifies CASSPGRLISGNTIYF.